Here is one TCR beta chain with its context. Its matching antigen is unknown. The data originate from a study of early T cells in non-severe SARS-CoV-2 infection. Whole-study context: Chains stayed unpaired after sequencing of bulk RNA from unsorted whole blood.

The CDR3 consists of 13 residues. Trimming removed 6 bases at V and 3 bases at J, with 11 bases between. Germline CDR1 reads MNHNY; CDR2 reads SVGAGI (reference sequence). Study results and caveats: In VDJdb matching, anti-spike CD8 responses were favored while private and CD4 specificities went missing.

Researchers tagged individual cDNA molecules with unique molecular identifiers. Each CDR3 protein is one row after TCRdb ran MiXCR on the 5' RACE reads. This sample has more than 70,000 distinct CDR3 sequences, with about 11% found just once. The chain combines TRBV6-6 with TRBJ1-2; D remains unclear. The sample here was whole blood, taken at baseline. This TCR was recovered from an adult who was a healthcare worker with PCR-confirmed SARS-CoV-2 infection or an uninfected control (not recorded which). CDR3 nucleotides: TGTGCCAGCAGGGCCGGGATTTACTATGGCTACACCTTC. Its translation is CASRAGIYYGYTF.